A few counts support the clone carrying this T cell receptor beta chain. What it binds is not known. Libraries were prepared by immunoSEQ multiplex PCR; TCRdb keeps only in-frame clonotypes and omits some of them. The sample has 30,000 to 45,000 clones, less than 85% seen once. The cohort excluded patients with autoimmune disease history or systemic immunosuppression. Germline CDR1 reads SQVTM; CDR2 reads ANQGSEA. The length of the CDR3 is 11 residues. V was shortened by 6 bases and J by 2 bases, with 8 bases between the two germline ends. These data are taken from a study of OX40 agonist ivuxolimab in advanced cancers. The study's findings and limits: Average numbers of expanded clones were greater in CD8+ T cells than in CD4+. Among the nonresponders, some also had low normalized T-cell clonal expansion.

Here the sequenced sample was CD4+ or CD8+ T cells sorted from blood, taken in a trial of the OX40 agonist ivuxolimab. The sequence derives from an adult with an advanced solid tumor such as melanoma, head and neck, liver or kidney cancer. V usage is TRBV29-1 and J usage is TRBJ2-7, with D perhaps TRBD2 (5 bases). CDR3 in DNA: TGCAGCGTAGCGAGGGCCTACGAGCAGTACTTC. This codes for CSVARAYEQYF.